A selection of T cell receptor beta chains follows, all from one sample in a study of T cells after posttransplantation cyclophosphamide. Generated by immunoSEQ multiplex PCR, the TCRdb table keeps only in-frame clones and is missing some. Recorded here are tens of thousands of clones, none singletons. Material for sequencing was PBMCs. These receptors all stem from a man between 50 and 59 years old in good health, CMV-negative, and a related stem cell transplant donor. CDR3s include the opening cysteine and the closing phenylalanine or tryptophan. A D gene is named only where the DNA matches it firmly. Not all rows give a size; the values are once, few, many and, for expanded clones, a class.

v_call: TRBV10-1; d_call: NA; clone_size: many; j_call: TRBJ2-2; cdr3_nt: TGCGCCAGCAGTGATTATACAGCGAACACCGGGGAGCTGTTTTTT; cdr3_aa: CASSDYTANTGELFF
v_call: TRBV19; d_call: NA; clone_size: many; j_call: TRBJ2-5; cdr3_nt: TGTGCCAGTAGTATCCGGAATTGGGCAGCCCAAGAGACCCAGTACTTC; cdr3_aa: CASSIRNWAAQETQYF
v_call: TRBV6-6; d_call: NA; clone_size: many; j_call: TRBJ2-1; cdr3_nt: TGTGCCAGCAGCCCAGGTTCCTCCTACAATGAGCAGTTCTTC; cdr3_aa: CASSPGSSYNEQFF
v_call: TRBV18; d_call: NA; clone_size: NA; j_call: TRBJ2-5; cdr3_nt: TGTGCCAGCTCACCACCGTGGAGGGAAGAGACCCAGTACTTC; cdr3_aa: CASSPPWREETQYF
v_call: TRBV2; d_call: NA; clone_size: many; j_call: TRBJ1-1; cdr3_nt: TGTGCCAGCAGACTTTACGGCAGGGGACAAACTGAAGCTTTCTTT; cdr3_aa: CASRLYGRGQTEAFF
v_call: TRBV5-1; d_call: NA; clone_size: many; j_call: TRBJ2-6; cdr3_nt: TGCGCCAGCAGCTTGGGGCCGGGGGGGGCCAACGTCCTGACTTTC; cdr3_aa: CASSLGPGGANVLTF
v_call: TRBV30; d_call: TRBD1; clone_size: many; j_call: TRBJ2-7; cdr3_nt: TGTGCCTGGACTCTCTCCGGGACAGTCTTCCACGAGCAGTACTTC; cdr3_aa: CAWTLSGTVFHEQYF
v_call: TRBV28; d_call: NA; clone_size: many; j_call: TRBJ1-1; cdr3_nt: TGTGCCAGCACCAACTCACTGGGGAGGACTGAAGCTTTCTTT; cdr3_aa: CASTNSLGRTEAFF
v_call: TRBV11-2; d_call: NA; clone_size: many; j_call: TRBJ2-5; cdr3_nt: TGTGCCAGCAGCCGCCGGGACACCCTGGGAGAGACCCAGTACTTC; cdr3_aa: CASSRRDTLGETQYF
v_call: TRBV6-4; d_call: TRBD2; clone_size: many; j_call: TRBJ2-1; cdr3_nt: TGTGCCAGCAGTCACTCCGGGACGGGGGGCTACAATGAGCAGTTCTTC; cdr3_aa: CASSHSGTGGYNEQFF
v_call: TRBV18; d_call: TRBD2; clone_size: NA; j_call: TRBJ2-5; cdr3_nt: TGTGCCAGCTCACCAGGGACTAGTAAAGAGACCCAGTACTTC; cdr3_aa: CASSPGTSKETQYF
v_call: TRBV7-3; d_call: NA; clone_size: many; j_call: TRBJ2-6; cdr3_nt: TGTGCCAGCAGCTTAAAGACCACGTCGGCAGTTCCCGGGGTCTCTGGGGCCAACGTCCTGACTTTC; cdr3_aa: CASSLKTTSAVPGVSGANVLTF
v_call: TRBV30; d_call: TRBD1; clone_size: many; j_call: TRBJ1-5; cdr3_nt: TGTGCCTGGAGTCGCAGGGGGCCGGGCAATCAGCCCCAGCATTTT; cdr3_aa: CAWSRRGPGNQPQHF
v_call: TRBV6-1; d_call: NA; clone_size: many; j_call: TRBJ2-3; cdr3_nt: TGTGCCAGCAGTGCCAAGCTGGGCGGGAATACGCAGTATTTT; cdr3_aa: CASSAKLGGNTQYF
v_call: TRBV2; d_call: NA; clone_size: many; j_call: TRBJ2-3; cdr3_nt: TGTGCCAGCAGGCGGGGAACAGATACGCAGTATTTT; cdr3_aa: CASRRGTDTQYF
v_call: TRBV6-1; d_call: TRBD2; clone_size: many; j_call: TRBJ2-1; cdr3_nt: TGTGCCAGCAGTGATCCCCTAGCGGGAGACCACTCCTACAATGAGCAGTTCTTC; cdr3_aa: CASSDPLAGDHSYNEQFF
v_call: TRBV29-1; d_call: NA; clone_size: many; j_call: TRBJ1-2; cdr3_nt: TGCAGCGTTGATGTAGGGGGCTATGGCTACACCTTC; cdr3_aa: CSVDVGGYGYTF
v_call: TRBV9; d_call: TRBD1; clone_size: many; j_call: TRBJ2-1; cdr3_nt: TGTGCCAGCAGCGTCACAGGGGCCTACAATGAGCAGTTCTTC; cdr3_aa: CASSVTGAYNEQFF
v_call: TRBV5-1; d_call: NA; clone_size: many; j_call: TRBJ2-1; cdr3_nt: TGCGCCAGCAGCTTGGCAACAGGTCGTCTCAATGAGCAGTTCTTC; cdr3_aa: CASSLATGRLNEQFF
v_call: TRBV29-1; d_call: NA; clone_size: many; j_call: TRBJ1-3; cdr3_nt: TGCAGCGTTGAACCAGGGGCTGGAAACACCATATATTTT; cdr3_aa: CSVEPGAGNTIYF
v_call: TRBV19; d_call: NA; clone_size: many; j_call: TRBJ1-2; cdr3_nt: TGTGCCAGTAGTATAGGGATGGCGGCCTCTAACTATGGCTACACCTTC; cdr3_aa: CASSIGMAASNYGYTF
v_call: TRBV4-2; d_call: TRBD2; clone_size: many; j_call: TRBJ2-3; cdr3_nt: TGTGCCAGCAGCCAAGGGGGGTCGCGGCGGGGGGATACGCAGTATTTT; cdr3_aa: CASSQGGSRRGDTQYF
v_call: TRBV4-1; d_call: NA; clone_size: many; j_call: TRBJ1-2; cdr3_nt: TGCGCCAGCAGCCATTTGACAAACTACTATGGCTACACCTTC; cdr3_aa: CASSHLTNYYGYTF
v_call: TRBV19; d_call: NA; clone_size: many; j_call: TRBJ1-2; cdr3_nt: TGTGCCAGTAGTCCATCGGGACTAAACTATGGCTACACCTTC; cdr3_aa: CASSPSGLNYGYTF
v_call: TRBV25-1; d_call: NA; clone_size: many; j_call: TRBJ2-5; cdr3_nt: TGTGCCAGCAGTGAGCCGGGAGCTCGCCAAGAGACCCAGTACTTC; cdr3_aa: CASSEPGARQETQYF
v_call: TRBV7-3; d_call: TRBD1; clone_size: many; j_call: TRBJ2-2; cdr3_nt: TGTGCCAGCAGCTCATCAAGCACAGGGGTTAACACCGGGGAGCTGTTTTTT; cdr3_aa: CASSSSSTGVNTGELFF
v_call: TRBV7-9; d_call: NA; clone_size: many; j_call: TRBJ2-1; cdr3_nt: TGTGCCAGCAGCTATTCAGGGTTGGACAATGAGCAGTTCTTC; cdr3_aa: CASSYSGLDNEQFF
v_call: TRBV19; d_call: TRBD1; clone_size: many; j_call: TRBJ2-7; cdr3_nt: TGTGCCAGTAGACAGGGGGCGTTTTACGAGCAGTACTTC; cdr3_aa: CASRQGAFYEQYF
v_call: TRBV5-8; d_call: NA; clone_size: many; j_call: TRBJ2-5; cdr3_nt: TGTGCCAGCAGCCGGACACGGGAGACCCAGTACTTC; cdr3_aa: CASSRTRETQYF
v_call: TRBV6-5; d_call: NA; clone_size: many; j_call: TRBJ2-1; cdr3_nt: TGTGCCAGCTCCTTAGCAAGCCCCAGTGAGCAGTTCTTC; cdr3_aa: CASSLASPSEQFF
v_call: TRBV6-1; d_call: TRBD1; clone_size: many; j_call: TRBJ2-7; cdr3_nt: TGTGCCAGCAGTGATCCGGGACAGGGGTTTGGGGAGCAGTACTTC; cdr3_aa: CASSDPGQGFGEQYF
v_call: TRBV30; d_call: NA; clone_size: many; j_call: TRBJ1-5; cdr3_nt: TGTGCCTTCGAAATGGGCCACAATCAGCCCCAGCATTTT; cdr3_aa: CAFEMGHNQPQHF
v_call: TRBV11-2; d_call: TRBD2; clone_size: NA; j_call: TRBJ2-7; cdr3_nt: TGTGCCAGCAGCTATGCTAGCGGGCCTACCTACGAGCAGTACTTC; cdr3_aa: CASSYASGPTYEQYF
v_call: TRBV5-4; d_call: TRBD2; clone_size: many; j_call: TRBJ2-1; cdr3_nt: TGTGCCAGCAGCTTGTCGGCAGCGGGGGGGATCTCCTACAATGAGCAGTTCTTC; cdr3_aa: CASSLSAAGGISYNEQFF
v_call: TRBV30; d_call: TRBD1; clone_size: many; j_call: TRBJ2-5; cdr3_nt: TGTGCCTGGACTCAGGGGGCTGGGACCCAGTACTTC; cdr3_aa: CAWTQGAGTQYF
v_call: TRBV19; d_call: NA; clone_size: many; j_call: TRBJ2-3; cdr3_nt: TGTGCCAGTAGCCGAGCGGGCCAGGCTAGCACAGATACGCAGTATTTT; cdr3_aa: CASSRAGQASTDTQYF
v_call: TRBV6-1; d_call: TRBD1; clone_size: few; j_call: TRBJ1-2; cdr3_nt: TGTGCCAGCAGTATAAGGACAGGGGCTGGCTACACCTTC; cdr3_aa: CASSIRTGAGYTF